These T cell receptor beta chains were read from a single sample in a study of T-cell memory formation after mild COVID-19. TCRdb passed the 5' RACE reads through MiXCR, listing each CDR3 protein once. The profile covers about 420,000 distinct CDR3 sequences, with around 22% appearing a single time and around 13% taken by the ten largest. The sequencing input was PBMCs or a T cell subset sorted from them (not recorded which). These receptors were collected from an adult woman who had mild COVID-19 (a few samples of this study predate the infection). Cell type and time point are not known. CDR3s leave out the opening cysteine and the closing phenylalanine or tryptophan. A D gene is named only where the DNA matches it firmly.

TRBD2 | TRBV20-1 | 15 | SARGSGRQTKGETQY
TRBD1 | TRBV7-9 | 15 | ASSAGDRGLGQETQY
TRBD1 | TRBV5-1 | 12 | ASSFRGTGNIQY
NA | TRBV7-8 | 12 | ASSLAGQNTEAF
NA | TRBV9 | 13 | ASSVGQALSYEQY
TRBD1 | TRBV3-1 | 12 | ASRQGAGANVLT
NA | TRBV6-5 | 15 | ASSYTSRGVGGTEAF
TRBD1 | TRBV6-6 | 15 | ASSYRGADRDLFGYT
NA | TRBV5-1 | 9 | ASSSGLEAF
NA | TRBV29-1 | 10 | SVERPHTEAF
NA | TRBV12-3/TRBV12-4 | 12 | ASSLWLSTDTQY
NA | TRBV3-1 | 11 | ASSQDLTREAF
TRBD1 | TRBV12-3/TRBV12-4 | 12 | ASSLGQEYQPQH
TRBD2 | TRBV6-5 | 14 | ASSYPSGLAGETQY
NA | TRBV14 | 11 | ASSTHWRETQY
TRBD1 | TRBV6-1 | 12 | ASSGEQGAYEQF
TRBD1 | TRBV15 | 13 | ATSSFGTGFREQY
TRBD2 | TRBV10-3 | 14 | AISELGSGMGNEQF
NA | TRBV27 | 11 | ASSPGRTYEQY
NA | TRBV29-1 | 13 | SVVGYQSSYNEQF
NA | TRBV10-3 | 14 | AISDTGSLHTDTQY
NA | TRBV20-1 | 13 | SARGRGMDYSPLH
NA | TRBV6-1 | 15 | ASSDYPPVRGTDTQY
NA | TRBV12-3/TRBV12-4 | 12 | ASSLWTSANIQY
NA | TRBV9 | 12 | ASSVAAGPTEAF